The entry below describes one T cell receptor beta chain. The germline CDR1 and CDR2 sequences are SGHDN and FVKESK. The ends were cut back, 4 bases at V and 6 bases at J, with 21 bases in the middle. The CDR3 spans 16 residues. Study members were between roughly 18 and 90 years old and lived in around 24 US regions. The data are from a study of blood T cell repertoires in COVID-19. Study-level information: Spain, Italy and the United States supplied samples that represented acute and convalescent COVID-19. PBMCs, B-cell-depleted T cells, or T cells were the source of the cDNA or gDNA that made up the material.

This table comes from immunoSEQ multiplex PCR, and its TCRdb copy is limited to in-frame clones, with some not included. Here the sample spans some 200,000 clones, approximately 83% being singletons. The sample was PBMCs or T cells enriched from blood (not recorded which). The gene calls are TRBV14 and TRBJ1-1, with no clear D. The TCR sequence derives from a woman between 40 and 55 years old with acute COVID-19. CDR3 sequence (DNA): TGTGCCAGCAGCCCGGGCGGGTCAGTAGTGTTCCCTGAAGCTTTCTTT. Translation gives CASSPGGSVVFPEAFF.